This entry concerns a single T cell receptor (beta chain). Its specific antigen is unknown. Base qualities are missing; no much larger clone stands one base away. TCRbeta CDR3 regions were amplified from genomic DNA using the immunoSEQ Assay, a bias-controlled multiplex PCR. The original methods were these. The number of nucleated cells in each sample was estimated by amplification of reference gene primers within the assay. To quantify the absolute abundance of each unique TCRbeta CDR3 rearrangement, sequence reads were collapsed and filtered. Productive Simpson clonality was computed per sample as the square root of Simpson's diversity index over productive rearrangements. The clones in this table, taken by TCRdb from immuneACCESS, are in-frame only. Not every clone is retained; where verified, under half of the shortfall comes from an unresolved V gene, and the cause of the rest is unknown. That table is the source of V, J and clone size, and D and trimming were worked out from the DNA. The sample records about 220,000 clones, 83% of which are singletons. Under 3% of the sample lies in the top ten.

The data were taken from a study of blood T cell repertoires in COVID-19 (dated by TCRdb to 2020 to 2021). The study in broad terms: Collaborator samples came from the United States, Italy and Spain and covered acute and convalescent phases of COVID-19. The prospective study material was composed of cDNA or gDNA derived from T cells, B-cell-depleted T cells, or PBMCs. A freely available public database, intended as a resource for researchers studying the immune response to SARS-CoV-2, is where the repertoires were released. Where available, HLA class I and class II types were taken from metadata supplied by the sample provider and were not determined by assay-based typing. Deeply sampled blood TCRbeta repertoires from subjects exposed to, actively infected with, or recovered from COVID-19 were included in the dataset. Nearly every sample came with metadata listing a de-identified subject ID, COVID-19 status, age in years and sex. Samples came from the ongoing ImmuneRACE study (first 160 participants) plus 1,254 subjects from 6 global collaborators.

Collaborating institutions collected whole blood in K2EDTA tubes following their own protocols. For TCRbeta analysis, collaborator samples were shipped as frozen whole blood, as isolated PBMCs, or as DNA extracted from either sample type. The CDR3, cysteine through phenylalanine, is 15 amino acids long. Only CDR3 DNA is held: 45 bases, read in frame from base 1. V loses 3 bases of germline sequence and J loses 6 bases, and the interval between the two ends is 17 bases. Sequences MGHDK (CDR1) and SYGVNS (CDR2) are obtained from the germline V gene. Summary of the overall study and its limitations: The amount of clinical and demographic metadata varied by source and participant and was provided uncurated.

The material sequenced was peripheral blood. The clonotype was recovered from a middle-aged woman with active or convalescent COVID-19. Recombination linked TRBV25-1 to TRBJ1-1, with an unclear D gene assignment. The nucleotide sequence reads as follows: TGTGCCAGCAGTGACTCTCCACTTCCGGGAGCTGAAGCTTTCTTT. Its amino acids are CASSDSPLPGAEAFF.